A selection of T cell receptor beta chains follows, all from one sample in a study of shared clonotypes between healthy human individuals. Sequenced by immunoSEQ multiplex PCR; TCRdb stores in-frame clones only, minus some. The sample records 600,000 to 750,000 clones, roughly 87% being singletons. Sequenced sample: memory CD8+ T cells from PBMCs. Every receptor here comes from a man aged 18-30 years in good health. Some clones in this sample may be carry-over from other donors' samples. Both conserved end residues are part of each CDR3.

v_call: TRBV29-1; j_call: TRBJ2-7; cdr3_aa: CSVVSGSRYEQYF
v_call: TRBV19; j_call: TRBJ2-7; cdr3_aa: CASSRFGYEQYF
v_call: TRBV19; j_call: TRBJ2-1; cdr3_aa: CASSASPSYNEQFF
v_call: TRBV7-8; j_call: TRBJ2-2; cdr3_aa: CASSFGREDIAFTGELFF
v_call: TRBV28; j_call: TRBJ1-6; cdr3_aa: CASSRPSPLHF
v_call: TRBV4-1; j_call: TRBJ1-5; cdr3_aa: CASSLQGGGNQPQHF
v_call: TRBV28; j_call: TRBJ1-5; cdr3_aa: CASRSRSHNQPQHF
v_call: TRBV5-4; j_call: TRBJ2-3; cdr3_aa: CASSFGRRTDTQYF
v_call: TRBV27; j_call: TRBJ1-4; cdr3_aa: CASAIRAPQEKLFF
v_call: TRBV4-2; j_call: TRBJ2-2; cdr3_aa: CASSQGLAGYTGELFF
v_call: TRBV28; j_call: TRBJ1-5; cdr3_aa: CASRAIGDQPQHF
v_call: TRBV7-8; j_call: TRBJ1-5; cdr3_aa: CASSLASRPNQPQHF
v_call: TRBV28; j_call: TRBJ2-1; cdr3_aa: CASSRPPNKAKGVYNEQFF
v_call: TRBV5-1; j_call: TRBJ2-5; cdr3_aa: CASSLKDGEGTQYF
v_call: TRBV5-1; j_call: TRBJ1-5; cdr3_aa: CASSPGQFSDSNQPQHF
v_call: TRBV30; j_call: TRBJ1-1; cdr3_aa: CAWSARIRGLVNEAFF
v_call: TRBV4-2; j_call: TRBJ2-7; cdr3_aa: CASSPSPTPYYEQYF
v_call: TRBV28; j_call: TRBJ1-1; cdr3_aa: CASSLSYTPHRTGYDTEAFF
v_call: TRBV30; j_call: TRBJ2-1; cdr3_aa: CAWSVMISGLYNEQFF
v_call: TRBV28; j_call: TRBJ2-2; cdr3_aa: CASSLVRDTGELFF
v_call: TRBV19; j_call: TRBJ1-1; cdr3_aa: CASSIDGGTMNTEAFF
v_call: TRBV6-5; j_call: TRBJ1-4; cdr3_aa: CASSYRISVVSEKLFF
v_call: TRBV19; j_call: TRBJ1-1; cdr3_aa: CASSERRNTEAFF
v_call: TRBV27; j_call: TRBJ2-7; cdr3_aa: CASSPSPIYYEQYF